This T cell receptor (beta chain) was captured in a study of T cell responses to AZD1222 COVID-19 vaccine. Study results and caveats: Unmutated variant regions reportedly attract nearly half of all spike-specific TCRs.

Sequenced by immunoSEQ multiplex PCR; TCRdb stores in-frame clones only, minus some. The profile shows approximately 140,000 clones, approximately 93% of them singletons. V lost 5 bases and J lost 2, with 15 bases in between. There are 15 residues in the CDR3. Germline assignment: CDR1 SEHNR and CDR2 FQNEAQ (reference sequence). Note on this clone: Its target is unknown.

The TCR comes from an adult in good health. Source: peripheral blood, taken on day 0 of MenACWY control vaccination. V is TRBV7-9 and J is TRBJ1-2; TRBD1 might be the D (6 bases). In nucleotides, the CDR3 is TGTGCCAGCAGCCAAGGGGGACGGGAGAACTATGGCTACACCTTC. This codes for CASSQGGRENYGYTF.